This TCR beta chain was recorded in a study of blood T cell repertoires in COVID-19. Study overall: Whether acute or convalescent, the COVID-19 samples came from the United States, Italy and Spain. PBMCs, B-cell-depleted T cells, or T cells were the source of the cDNA or gDNA that made up the material.

Original data processing: Reference gene primer amplification gave nucleated cell count estimates. The table came from immunoSEQ multiplex PCR; TCRdb's copy has only in-frame clones and leaves some out. V and J calls and clone size are given by that table; D and trimming were obtained from the DNA. The sample holds fewer than 500,000 clones, roughly 89% seen once. Trimming removed 0 bases at V and 2 bases at J, with 13 bases between. CDR3 length equals 16 residues. Germline CDR1 and CDR2: LNHDA and SQIVND (reference sequence). The TCR sequence derives from a woman between 25 and 40 years old with active or convalescent COVID-19. The sample comprised peripheral blood. The rearrangement uses TRBV19 and TRBJ1-2; the D gene is possibly TRBD1 (5 bases). As DNA, the CDR3 is TGTGCCAGTAGTATAGAGCCTGGGGCGGTAAACTATGGCTACACCTTC. It translates to CASSIEPGAVNYGYTF.